The rows below give T cell receptor beta chains drawn from one sample of a study of shared clonotypes between healthy human individuals. Data came from immunoSEQ multiplex PCR; TCRdb stores just in-frame clones and leaves some out. In the table there are 1.5 million to 2.5 million clones, 85% to 95% of which are singletons. What was sequenced was naive CD8+ T cells sorted from blood. The receptors originated from a man younger than 35 in good health. CDR3s leave out the opening cysteine and the closing phenylalanine or tryptophan.

j_gene,v_gene,CDR3aa
TRBJ2-6,TRBV7-8,ASSSRSSGANVLT
TRBJ2-1,TRBV6-5,ASSNWDHNEQF
TRBJ1-5,TRBV5-1,ASSLDPRGNNQPQH
TRBJ2-1,TRBV14,ASSQESWAGGYNEQF
TRBJ1-1,TRBV30,AWDSAKAEAF
TRBJ1-1,TRBV4-1,ASSLTSGRDTEAF
TRBJ2-7,TRBV5-1,ASSPGRTYEQY
TRBJ2-7,TRBV28,ASSSGIYEQY
TRBJ2-1,TRBV10-3,AISPGQGFYNEQF
TRBJ1-1,TRBV6-5,ASRSRGGAEAF
TRBJ2-5,TRBV6-6,ASSYGGGIQETQY
TRBJ2-4,TRBV25-1,ASSVAGDIQY
TRBJ2-7,TRBV6-6,ASSSTDRVDEQY
TRBJ1-5,TRBV19,ASSIGRAGQPQH
TRBJ2-7,TRBV7-2,ASSWTGTGVYEQY
TRBJ2-2,TRBV7-9,ASSLMVGPQVVTGELF
TRBJ2-1,TRBV28,ASSLFQGSYNEQF
TRBJ2-7,TRBV7-8,ASSFTSGYTDTEQY
TRBJ1-5,TRBV6-5,ASSRTDQDQPQH
TRBJ2-3,TRBV5-6,ASSLAGTYSTDTQY